Following are 5 T cell receptor beta chains from one sample sequenced in a study of blood T cells in healthy people across ages. Sample-barcoded 5' priming and a J-beta primer mix drove a second PCR of about 6 to 12 cycles. MiXCR, applied by TCRdb to the 5' RACE reads, yields one record per CDR3 protein. The table shows around 1,000,000 distinct CDR3 sequences, with approximately 26% occurring only once. These sequences were also reported in another study, on T cells of mothers and their children.

The specimen was blood. These receptors were taken from a girl aged 2-15 years in good health.

For this clonotype: The junction departs from germline at one end; a sequencing error may be responsible. The chain links TRBV20-1 to TRBJ2-5, with D possibly called TRBD1 or TRBD2 (5 bases each). The CDR3 has 13 amino acids. Germline V gene sequence: CDR1 DFQATT, CDR2 SNEGSKA (reference sequence). The CDR3 spells CSTRLSGGETQYF. The CDR3, as DNA: TGCAGTACTAGGTTAAGTGGGGGAGAGACCCAGTACTTC.

This clonotype was recorded a few times. The J gene is TRBJ1-5, the V gene TRBV7-2; 7 bases align to TRBD1. CDR1 is SGHTA and CDR2 is FQGNSA in the germline V gene. The CDR3 has 16 amino acids. The V and J ends lost 5 bases and 2 bases, in that order; junction bases with no gene match: 9. The DNA of the CDR3 is TGTGCCAGCAGCGCAATACAGGGGTTCGGCAATCAGCCCCAGCATTTT. Amino acid sequence: CASSAIQGFGNQPQHF.

This clonotype was detected a few times. V usage is TRBV5-5 and J usage is TRBJ2-3, with D uncertain. Germline CDR1 is SGHKS and CDR2 is YYEKEE (reference sequence). The germline V and J ends were trimmed by 1 base and 2 bases, with 11 bases remaining between them. The CDR3 spans 15 residues. The CDR3 sequence is CASSLIRAFTDTQYF. CDR3 nucleotide sequence: TGTGCCAGCAGCTTGATAAGGGCCTTCACAGATACGCAGTATTTT.

In its sample, this clonotype was seen a few times. The chain is built from TRBV5-1 and TRBJ2-5, with 8 bases fitting TRBD1. With the DNA end fitting TRBJ2-1 better, the J assignment may be wrong. The CDR3 is 15 residues long. Germline assignment: CDR1 SGHRS and CDR2 YFSETQ. This CDR3 is CASSFGQGSVNEQFF. For the CDR3, the DNA is TGCGCCAGCAGCTTCGGACAGGGCAGCGTCAATGAGCAGTTCTTC.

The chain combines TRBV7-2 with TRBJ2-1; no reliable D call. The V and J ends lost 3 bases and 10 bases respectively, with 19 bases between them. Per the germline V gene, CDR1 is SGHTA and CDR2 is FQGNSA. The CDR3 loop spans 15 amino acids. The CDR3 sequence: CASSLKGAPLMEQFF. CDR3 nucleotide sequence: TGTGCCAGCAGCTTGAAGGGTGCCCCCCTTATGGAGCAGTTCTTC.